This is a list of T cell receptor beta chains from one sample in a study of T cells expressing NK-cell markers. TCRdb re-called the 5' RACE reads, yielding one record per CDR3 amino acid sequence without DNA. The data include roughly 180,000 distinct CDR3 sequences; the top ten clones carry 20% to 25%. The sample taken for sequencing was blood T cells: a sorted CD56 or NKG2C T cell subset, CD4+ or CD8+ T cells, or bulk PBMC T cells (not recorded which). The receptors shown here come from a man aged 18-75 years in good health. The CDR3 runs from the conserved cysteine through the conserved F or W.

J gene,V gene,CDR3 protein
TRBJ2-5,TRBV11-2,CASSLLLGGKETQYF
TRBJ2-1,TRBV7-9,CASSLFSYNEQFF
TRBJ2-1,TRBV20-1,CSASGVGGAYYNEQFF
TRBJ2-1,TRBV5-1,CASSSSGGAIYNEQFF
TRBJ1-1,TRBV6-2/TRBV6-3,CASSYSRQGSPSLNTEAFF
TRBJ1-1,TRBV25-1,CASSEWGSGEAFF
TRBJ2-7,TRBV7-9,CASSPSINVYEQYF
TRBJ2-3,TRBV11-2,CASSSLGLATDTQYF
TRBJ2-7,TRBV2,CASGTSGANEQYF
TRBJ2-7,TRBV5-1,CASSLSGQELEQYF
TRBJ2-2,TRBV7-9,CASSSLAGGPTGELFF
TRBJ1-5,TRBV12-3/TRBV12-4,CASRAGRSNQPQHF
TRBJ2-3,TRBV2,CASSEALGLGSTDTQYF
TRBJ2-7,TRBV6-5,CASSYGPSGDEQYF
TRBJ1-5,TRBV28,CASSLGTGGAGQPQHF
TRBJ1-1,TRBV20-1,CSARPSRVSEAFF
TRBJ2-3,TRBV6-1,CASRKMRQGGTDTQYF
TRBJ1-2,TRBV19,CASKNGELYGYTF
TRBJ1-5,TRBV12-3/TRBV12-4,CASSKDRSNQPQHF
TRBJ2-3,TRBV3-1,CASSQDTTGGAIPTLDTQYF
TRBJ1-1,TRBV6-1,CASSGGTGGWTEAFF
TRBJ2-7,TRBV29-1,CSVEDRGSWGYEQYF
TRBJ2-2,TRBV27,CASSLFAGAFGTGELFF
TRBJ2-2,TRBV6-1,CASSPRGLAPTGELFF
TRBJ2-1,TRBV12-5,CASGSDDLGNEQFF
TRBJ2-6,TRBV27,CASSVGDLRANVLTF
TRBJ2-1,TRBV27,CASSRQGGLSPNEQFF
TRBJ2-3,TRBV7-8,CASSLALAGWGDTQYF
TRBJ2-7,TRBV14,CASSQVKMLGQYF
TRBJ2-7,TRBV13,CASSLDTDLYEQYF
TRBJ2-2,TRBV29-1,CSVEVRTGRTGELFF
TRBJ2-1,TRBV28,CASSFFGQGRYNEQFF
TRBJ2-2,TRBV3-1,CASSWTASNTGELFF
TRBJ2-3,TRBV6-1,CASSDIDPQADTQYF
TRBJ2-5,TRBV11-2,CASSLRTRSQETQYF
TRBJ2-7,TRBV15,CATSWSRDRNYEQYF
TRBJ2-5,TRBV9,CASSGGQGKETQYF
TRBJ1-2,TRBV12-3/TRBV12-4,CASSLALMSYGSGEKGYGYTF
TRBJ2-1,TRBV5-5,CASSLNGYNNEQFF
TRBJ1-4,TRBV2,CASSEALGQLNEKLFF
TRBJ2-1,TRBV5-1,CASSLGDQITDEQFF
TRBJ1-1,TRBV5-4,CASSPTGASTEAFF
TRBJ2-3,TRBV3-1,CASSQDGTGSVTDTQYF